This T cell receptor beta chain was documented in a study of identical twins. TCRdb itself ran the 5' RACE reads through MiXCR, one entry per CDR3 protein. Among hundreds of thousands of distinct CDR3 sequences listed, 15% to 20% were seen once. Germline lookup yields CDR1 DFQATT and CDR2 SNEGSKA (reference sequence). The junction had 8 bases not matched to a gene; V was cut back by 6 bases and J by 4 bases. CDR3 length: 15 residues. The sample was also reused in another study, on T cells expressing NK-cell markers.

Sample: PBMCs. This chain joins TRBV20-1 and TRBJ2-5; TRBD2 agrees at 13 bases. This sequence was found in a woman aged 18-29 years in good health. CDR3 in amino acids: CSARTSGRAPETQYF. The DNA for the CDR3 is TGCAGTGCCCGAACTAGCGGGAGGGCCCCAGAGACCCAGTACTTC.